This entry lists 14 T cell receptor beta chains sequenced from one sample in a study of cytomegalovirus exposure and HLA in healthy donors. Use of 60 Vbeta and 13 Jbeta primers characterized the PCR. Profiled with immunoSEQ multiplex PCR; TCRdb holds only in-frame clones, not every one. The table lists fewer than 200,000 clones, roughly 9.4% of them singletons. Input material: PBMCs. These receptors came from a woman in her 30s in good health and CMV-seropositive.

The V and J genes are TRBV19 and TRBJ1-2; D is unclear. Germline CDR1 and CDR2: LNHDA and SQIVND (reference sequence). The germline V and J ends were trimmed by 5 bases and 4 bases, with 14 bases remaining between them. There are 14 residues in the CDR3. CDR3 region: CASSAGHPSYGYTF. CDR3 sequence (DNA): TGTGCCAGTAGTGCAGGTCACCCCTCCTATGGCTACACCTTC.

The rearrangement links TRBV7-9 to TRBJ2-7, with TRBD2 matching 14 bases. Germline assignment: CDR1 SEHNR and CDR2 FQNEAQ (reference sequence). The CDR3 is 18 residues long. Unmatched junction bases numbered 14, after V lost 4 bases and J lost 6 bases. The CDR3 here is CASSSGTSGSTGSGEQYF. The CDR3 DNA follows: TGTGCCAGCAGCTCGGGGACTAGCGGGAGCACCGGGTCCGGCGAGCAGTACTTC.

The chain is built from TRBV11-2 and TRBJ2-1, with D possibly TRBD2 on 5 matching bases. V lost 5 bases, J lost 10 bases, and 12 bases lay in between. The germline V gene has CDR1 SGHAT and CDR2 FQNNGV. The CDR3 covers 12 residues. CDR3 coding DNA: TGTGCCAGCAGCCCGCAGAGGAGGGAGCAGTTCTTC. It translates to CASSPQRREQFF.

This clone was detected a few times. The chain has TRBV10-3 and TRBJ2-1; D gene unclear. Trimming took 2 bases from V and 5 from J, leaving 13 bases between them. Germline CDR1 is ENHRY and CDR2 is SYGVKD. The CDR3 is 15 amino acids. CDR3 residues: CAISEEHQLNNEQFF. CDR3 nucleotides: TGTGCCATCAGTGAGGAACACCAGTTAAACAATGAGCAGTTCTTC.

This clone occurred a few times. DNA for the CDR3: TGTGCCAGCAGTGCCCTGTTCTCCACAGATACGCAGTATTTT. Translation: CASSALFSTDTQYF. This chain links TRBV6-4 with TRBJ2-3; D is uncertain. The length of the CDR3 is 14 residues. The germline CDR1 and CDR2 sequences are MRHNA and SNTAGT. Between the trimmed V and J ends, which lost 4 bases and 2 bases, there was a span of 10 bases.

The chain combines TRBV7-3 with TRBJ2-7; possible D gene TRBD2, 6 bases. V was pared by 3 bases and J by 2 bases, with 14 bases between. CDR1 and CDR2 (germline): SGHTA, FQGTGA. This CDR3 spans 15 amino acids. CDR3 bases: TGTGCCAGCAGCTTGGGGGGAGGTGGAACCTACGAGCAGTACTTC. Its protein is CASSLGGGGTYEQYF.

V usage is TRBV28 and J usage is TRBJ1-2; tentative D call: TRBD1 (6 bases). Germline-derived CDR1 and CDR2 are MDHEN and SYDVKM. This CDR3 is 16 amino acids long. The germline V and J ends were trimmed by 8 bases and 2 bases, with 21 bases remaining between them. The CDR3 DNA reads as TGTGCCAGCGCTAGGTCAGGGTTGGGGGCCAACTATGGCTACACCTTC. This gives the protein CASARSGLGANYGYTF.

The chain uses TRBV9 and TRBJ2-1; no clear D. The CDR3 loop spans 15 amino acids. V was cut by 3 bases and J by 4 bases, with 14 bases left in between. Per the germline V gene, CDR1 is SGDLS and CDR2 is YYNGEE. The DNA for the CDR3 is TGTGCCAGCAGCGCCCGCACCCCCCGGTACAATGAGCAGTTCTTC. As protein: CASSARTPRYNEQFF.

This chain uses TRBV7-7 with TRBJ2-5, with 11 bases that match TRBD2. Per the germline V gene, CDR1 is SSHAT and CDR2 is FNYEAQ (reference sequence). The CDR3 extends over 15 amino acids. V gave up 5 bases and J gave up 1 base; unmatched junction bases: 3. This CDR3 reads CASSRGLAAQETQYF. The CDR3 DNA is TGTGCCAGCAGCCGGGGACTAGCGGCCCAAGAGACCCAGTACTTC.

The V call is TRBV6-1, the J call TRBJ1-5; D not certain. The V end was cut by 8 bases, the J end by 7 bases, with 18 bases between. Germline CDR1 is MNHNS and CDR2 is SASEGT. The CDR3 is 14 residues long. For the CDR3, the DNA is TGTGCCAGCTGGGTCGGGTCCCGGAGCCAGCCCCAGCATTTT. It encodes CASWVGSRSQPQHF.

This chain uses TRBV2 with TRBJ1-5; TRBD1 might be the D (5 bases). The V end was cut by 5 bases, the J end by 4 bases, with 12 bases between. Germline V gives CDR1 SNHLY, CDR2 FYNNEI. The CDR3 covers 14 residues. CDR3 residues: CASSTRTRNQPQHF. CDR3 DNA: TGTGCCAGCAGTACGCGGACACGGAATCAGCCCCAGCATTTT.

The chain uses TRBV19 and TRBJ2-1, with 12 bases aligning to TRBD2. The germline CDR1 and CDR2 sequences are LNHDA and SQIVND (reference sequence). Trimming at V came to 7 bases and at J to 0 bases, leaving 4 bases not matched to a gene. This CDR3 contains 16 residues. This CDR3 reads CASTLAGGPSYNEQFF. The CDR3 nucleotides read TGTGCCAGTACCCTAGCGGGAGGGCCCTCCTACAATGAGCAGTTCTTC. The whole variable domain, remainder taken from reference TRBV19 and TRBJ2-1, is DGGITQSPKYLFRKEGQNVTLSCEQNLNHDAMYWYRQDPGQGLRLIYYSQIVNDFQKGDIAEGYSVSREKKESFPLTVTSAQKNPTAFYLCASTLAGGPSYNEQFFGPGTRLTVL.

This clone turned up a few times. This chain links TRBV10-3 with TRBJ1-1, with D perhaps TRBD1 (6 bases). Per the germline V gene, CDR1 is ENHRY and CDR2 is SYGVKD. V was shortened by 4 bases and J by 1 base, with 10 bases between the two germline ends. The CDR3 runs 14 residues. This CDR3 reads CAISALQGNTEAFF. The CDR3 bases are TGTGCCATCAGTGCGTTACAGGGGAACACTGAAGCTTTCTTT.

This clone was observed a few times. The genes are TRBV5-4 and TRBJ2-7; 11 bases are shared with TRBD1. Trimming at V came to 0 bases and at J to 6 bases, leaving 11 bases not matched to a gene. The CDR3 consists of 17 residues. Germline values: CDR1 SGHNT, CDR2 YYREEE (reference sequence). CDR3 sequence reads: CASSLAAVRTGGIEQYF. The CDR3 coding sequence is TGTGCCAGCAGCTTGGCCGCGGTAAGGACAGGGGGCATCGAGCAGTACTTC.